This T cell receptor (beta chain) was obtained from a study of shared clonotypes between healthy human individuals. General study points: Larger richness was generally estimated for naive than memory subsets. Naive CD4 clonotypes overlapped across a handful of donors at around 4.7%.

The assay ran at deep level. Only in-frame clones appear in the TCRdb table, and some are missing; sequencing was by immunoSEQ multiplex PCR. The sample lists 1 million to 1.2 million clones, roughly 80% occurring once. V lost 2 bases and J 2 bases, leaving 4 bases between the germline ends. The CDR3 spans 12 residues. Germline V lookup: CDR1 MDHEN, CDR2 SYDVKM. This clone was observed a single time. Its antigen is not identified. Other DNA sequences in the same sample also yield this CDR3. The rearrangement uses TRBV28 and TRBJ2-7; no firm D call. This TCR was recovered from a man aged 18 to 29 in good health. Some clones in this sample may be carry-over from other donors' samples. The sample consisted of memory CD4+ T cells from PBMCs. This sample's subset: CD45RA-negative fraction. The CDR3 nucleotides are TGTGCCAGCAGTTTAGGTACCTACGAGCAGTACTTC. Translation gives CASSLGTYEQYF.